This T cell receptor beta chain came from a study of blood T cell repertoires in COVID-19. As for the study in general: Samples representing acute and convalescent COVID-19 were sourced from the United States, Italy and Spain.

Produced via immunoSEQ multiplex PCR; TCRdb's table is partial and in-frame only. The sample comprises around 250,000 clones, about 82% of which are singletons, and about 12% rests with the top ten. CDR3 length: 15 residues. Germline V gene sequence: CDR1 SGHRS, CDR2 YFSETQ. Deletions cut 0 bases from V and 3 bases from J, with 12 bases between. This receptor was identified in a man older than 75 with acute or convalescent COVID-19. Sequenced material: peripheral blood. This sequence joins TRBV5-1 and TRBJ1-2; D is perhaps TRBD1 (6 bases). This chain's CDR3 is CASSLGPGVDYGYTF. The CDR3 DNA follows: TGCGCCAGCAGCTTGGGTCCAGGGGTGGACTATGGCTACACCTTC.